This T cell receptor (beta chain) was recorded in a study of T cell responses to AZD1222 COVID-19 vaccine (dated by TCRdb to the early 2020s). Some background on the complete study: AZD1222 recipients with second doses at about 4 weeks or about 12 weeks were pooled, because spike-specific TCR depth and breadth did not differ between schedules. Trial participants were enrolled by age into subgroups of 18-55, 56-69 and 70-plus years, and 148, 28 and 57 TCR-sequenced participants, respectively, were included in these subgroups. TCR sequencing covered some 240 trial participants: 200 to 220 given two doses of AZD1222 and some 25 given two doses of MenACWY control vaccine.

The CDR3 regions of human TCRbeta chains were analyzed by immunosequencing. The paper's data handling went like this. TCRs in the repertoires were compared against a reference library of SARS-CoV-2-specific TCRs that had been generated with the MIRA antigen-specificity platform. Breadth was defined as the fraction of unique TCRs that were SARS-CoV-2-associated, and depth was defined as the fraction of total T cells that were SARS-CoV-2-associated. Each spike-specific TCR was assigned to its reactive spike region and to a CD4 or CD8 class using the MIRA data. Log10-transformed breadth and depth values were compared by one-way ANOVA with Sidak's multiple comparisons tests. This immuneACCESS table, as held by TCRdb, lists in-frame sequences with V and J called but not all clones. Of the missing ones, under half trace to an unresolved V gene in checked studies; the others have no known cause. The DNA was the basis for D and trimming; V, J and clone size are from that table. Across this sample there are 57,000 or so clones, with about 70% seen only once. Jointly, the top ten make up about 14% of the sample.

Paper-wide results and their limitations: After two AZD1222 doses, both the breadth and the depth of spike-specific TCRs were significantly higher than at day 0 and than in MenACWY recipients. Conclusions about previously exposed vaccinees were limited because only six AZD1222 recipients were SARS-CoV-2 seropositive at baseline. Nearly half of unique spike-specific TCRs reportedly recognized epitopes outside regions mutated in the B.1.351 and B.1.1.7 variants. In the small 56-69-year group, the increase in depth fell short of significance, most likely because of low power. The vaccine-associated CD4 TCRs covered the entire spike protein, and the dominant responses fell in regions 160-218 and 743-854. Participants were mostly white British and included more females than males, and it was suggested by the authors that clonal diversity may have been underestimated. Because no day 14 peak-response samples were available, the repertoires could be characterized only after the peak T cell response.

The time point label of this sample denotes: baseline before first vaccination. Vaccinee samples were obtained from the UK trials COV001 and COV002, which included a single-blind randomized controlled phase 2/3 trial of AZD1222 (ChAdOx1 nCoV-19) in healthy adults. For TCRbeta chain sequencing, PBMC samples from trial participants were taken at day 0 and at day 28 after the second dose. As to this clone: There is no known antigen for this receptor. Base qualities were left out, and no much larger clone turns up one base away.

Material: peripheral blood, obtained on day 0 of AZD1222 vaccination. This sequence originates from an adult in good health.

The CDR3 has the sequence CASGQGVNYGYTF. The DNA sequence reads TGTGCCAGCGGGCAAGGGGTTAACTATGGCTACACCTTC. The chain uses TRBV6-6 and TRBJ1-2, with a tentative D gene TRBD1 over 5 matching bases. For CDR1 and CDR2, the germline V gene (reference sequence) lists MNHNY and SVGAGI. The germline ends are 11 bases apart after V is trimmed by 8 bases and J by 1 base. The CDR3 has 13 amino acids, counting the end cysteine and phenylalanine. Kept here is only the CDR3 DNA, which spans 39 bases and is read in frame from base 1.